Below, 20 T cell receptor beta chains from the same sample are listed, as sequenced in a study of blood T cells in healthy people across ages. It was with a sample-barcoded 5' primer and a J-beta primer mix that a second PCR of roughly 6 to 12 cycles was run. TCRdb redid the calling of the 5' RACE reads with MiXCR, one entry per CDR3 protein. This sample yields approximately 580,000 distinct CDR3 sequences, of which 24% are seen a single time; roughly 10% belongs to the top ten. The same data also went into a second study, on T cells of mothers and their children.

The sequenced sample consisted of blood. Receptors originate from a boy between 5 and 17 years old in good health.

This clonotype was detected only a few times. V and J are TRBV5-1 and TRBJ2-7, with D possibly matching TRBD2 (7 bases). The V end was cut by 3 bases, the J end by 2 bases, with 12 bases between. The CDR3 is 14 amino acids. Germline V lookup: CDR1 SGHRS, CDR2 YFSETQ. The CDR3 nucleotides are TGCGCCAGCAGCTCAGGGGCGGGAGCCTACGAGCAGTACTTC. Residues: CASSSGAGAYEQYF.

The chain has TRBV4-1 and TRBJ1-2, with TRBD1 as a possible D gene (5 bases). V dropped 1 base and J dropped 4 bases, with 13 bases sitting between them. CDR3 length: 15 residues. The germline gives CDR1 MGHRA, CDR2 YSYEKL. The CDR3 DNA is TGCGCCAGCAGCCAAGTCATGGGGGTGAGCTATGGCTACACCTTC. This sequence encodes CASSQVMGVSYGYTF.

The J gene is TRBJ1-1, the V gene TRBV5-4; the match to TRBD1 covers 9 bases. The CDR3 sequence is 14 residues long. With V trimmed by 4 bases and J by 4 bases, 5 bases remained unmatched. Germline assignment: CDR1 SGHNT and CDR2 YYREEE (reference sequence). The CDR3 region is CASSQQGAGTEAFF. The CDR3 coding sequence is TGTGCCAGCAGCCAACAGGGGGCGGGCACTGAAGCTTTCTTT. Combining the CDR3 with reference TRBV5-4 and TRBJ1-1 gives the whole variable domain ETGVTQSPTHLIKTRGQQVTLRCSSQSGHNTVSWYQQALGQGPQFIFQYYREEENGRGNFPPRFSGLQFPNYSSELNVNALELDDSALYLCASSQQGAGTEAFFGQGTRLTVV.

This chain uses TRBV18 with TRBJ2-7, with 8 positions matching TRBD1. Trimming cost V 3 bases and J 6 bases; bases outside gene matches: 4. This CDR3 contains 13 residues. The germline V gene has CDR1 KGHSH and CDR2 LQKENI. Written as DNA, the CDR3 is TGTGCCAGCTCACCGTTGGACAGGGCCGAGCAGTACTTC. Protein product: CASSPLDRAEQYF. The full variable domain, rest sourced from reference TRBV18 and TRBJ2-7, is NAGVMQNPRHLVRRRGQEARLRCSPMKGHSHVYWYRQLPEEGLKFMVYLQKENIIDESGMPKERFSAEFPKEGPSILRIQQVVRGDSAAYFCASSPLDRAEQYFGPGTRLTVT.

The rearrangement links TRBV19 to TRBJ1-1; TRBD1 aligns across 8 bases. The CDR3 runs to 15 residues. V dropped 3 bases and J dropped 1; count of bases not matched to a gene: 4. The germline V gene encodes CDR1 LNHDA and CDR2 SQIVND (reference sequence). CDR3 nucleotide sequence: TGTGCCAGTAGTATTACAACAGGGGGGAACACTGAAGCTTTCTTT. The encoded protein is CASSITTGGNTEAFF.

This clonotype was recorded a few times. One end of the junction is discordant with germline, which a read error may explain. The CDR3 region is CASQTGPGDTGANVLAF. The CDR3 DNA reads TGTGCCAGCCAAACGGGACCAGGGGATACTGGGGCCAACGTCCTGGCTTTC. The chain carries TRBV28 and TRBJ2-6, with D possibly TRBD1 on 6 matching bases. Germline V gene sequence: CDR1 MDHEN, CDR2 SYDVKM. This CDR3 is 17 amino acids long.

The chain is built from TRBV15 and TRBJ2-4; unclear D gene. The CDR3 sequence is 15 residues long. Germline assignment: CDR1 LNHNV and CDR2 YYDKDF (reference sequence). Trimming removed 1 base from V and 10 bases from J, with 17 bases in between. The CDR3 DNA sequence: TGTGCCACCAGCAGAGGACGAACACACGAACGGATTCAGTACTTC. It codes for CATSRGRTHERIQYF.

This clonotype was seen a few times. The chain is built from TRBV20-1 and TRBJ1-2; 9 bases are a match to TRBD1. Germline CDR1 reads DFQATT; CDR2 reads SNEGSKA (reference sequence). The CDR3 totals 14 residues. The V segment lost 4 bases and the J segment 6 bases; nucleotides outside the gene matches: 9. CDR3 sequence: CSAIVAGTGNGYTF. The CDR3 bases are TGCAGTGCTATCGTCGCCGGGACAGGGAATGGCTACACCTTC.

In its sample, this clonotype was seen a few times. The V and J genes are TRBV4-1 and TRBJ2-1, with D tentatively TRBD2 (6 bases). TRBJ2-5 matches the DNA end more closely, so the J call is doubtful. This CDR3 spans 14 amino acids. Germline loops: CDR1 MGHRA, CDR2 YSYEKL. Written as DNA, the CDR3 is TGCGCCAGCAGCGAACGCGGCGGGGAAGAGACCCAGTACTTC. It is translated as CASSERGGEETQYF.

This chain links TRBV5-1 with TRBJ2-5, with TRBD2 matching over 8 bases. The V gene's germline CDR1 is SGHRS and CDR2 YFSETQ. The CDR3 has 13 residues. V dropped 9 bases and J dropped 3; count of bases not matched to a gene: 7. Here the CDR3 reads CATKDSGKETQYF. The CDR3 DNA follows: TGCGCCACGAAGGATAGCGGGAAAGAGACCCAGTACTTC.

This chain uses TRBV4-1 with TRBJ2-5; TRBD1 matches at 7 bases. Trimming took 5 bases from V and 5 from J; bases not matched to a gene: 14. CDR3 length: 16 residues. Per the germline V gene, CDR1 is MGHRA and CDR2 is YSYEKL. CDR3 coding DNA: TGCGCCAGCAGCTCGTCTCGGACAGGATCGGGTGAGACCCAGTACTTC. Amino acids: CASSSSRTGSGETQYF.

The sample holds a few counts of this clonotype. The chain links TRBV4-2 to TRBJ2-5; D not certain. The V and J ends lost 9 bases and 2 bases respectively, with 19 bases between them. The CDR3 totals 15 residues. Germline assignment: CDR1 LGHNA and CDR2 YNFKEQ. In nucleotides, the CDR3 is TGTGCCAGTTCGAGGTTGGACGGCCAACAAGAGACCCAGTACTTC. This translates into CASSRLDGQQETQYF.

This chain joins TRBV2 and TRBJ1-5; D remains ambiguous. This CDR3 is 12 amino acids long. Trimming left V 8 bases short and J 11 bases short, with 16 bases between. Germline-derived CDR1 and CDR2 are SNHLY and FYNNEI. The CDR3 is CASSADGPTQHF. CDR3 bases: TGTGCCAGCTCCGCGGACGGCCCGACCCAGCATTTT.

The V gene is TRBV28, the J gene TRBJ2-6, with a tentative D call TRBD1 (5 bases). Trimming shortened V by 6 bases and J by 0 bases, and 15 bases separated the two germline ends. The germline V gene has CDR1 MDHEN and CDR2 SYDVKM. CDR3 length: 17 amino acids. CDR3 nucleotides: TGTGCCAGCAGACAATTACAGGCAAGCTCTGGGGCCAACGTCCTGACTTTC. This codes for CASRQLQASSGANVLTF. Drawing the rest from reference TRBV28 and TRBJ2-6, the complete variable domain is DVKVTQSSRYLVKRTGEKVFLECVQDMDHENMFWYRQDPGLGLRLIYFSYDVKMKEKGDIPEGYSVSREKKERFSLILESASTNQTSMYLCASRQLQASSGANVLTFGAGSRLTVL.

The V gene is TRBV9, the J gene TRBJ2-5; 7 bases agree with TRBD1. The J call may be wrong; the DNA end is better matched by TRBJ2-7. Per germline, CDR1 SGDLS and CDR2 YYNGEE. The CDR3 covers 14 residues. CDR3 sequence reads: CASNFSDRVGEQYF. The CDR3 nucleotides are TGTGCCAGCAACTTCTCCGACAGGGTCGGCGAGCAGTACTTC.

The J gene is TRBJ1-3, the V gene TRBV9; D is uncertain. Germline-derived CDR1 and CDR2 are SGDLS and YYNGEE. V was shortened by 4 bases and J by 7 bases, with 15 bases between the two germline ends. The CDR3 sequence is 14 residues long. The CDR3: CASSYQEGRNTIYF. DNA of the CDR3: TGTGCCAGCAGCTACCAGGAAGGGAGGAACACCATATATTTT.

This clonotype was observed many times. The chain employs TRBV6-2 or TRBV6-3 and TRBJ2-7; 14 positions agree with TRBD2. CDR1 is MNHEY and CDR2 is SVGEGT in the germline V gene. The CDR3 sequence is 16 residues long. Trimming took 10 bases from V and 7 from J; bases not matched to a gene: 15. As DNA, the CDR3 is TGTGCCACCCGGACTAGCGGGGGGACTGGACCTAAGGAGCAGTACTTC. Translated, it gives CATRTSGGTGPKEQYF.

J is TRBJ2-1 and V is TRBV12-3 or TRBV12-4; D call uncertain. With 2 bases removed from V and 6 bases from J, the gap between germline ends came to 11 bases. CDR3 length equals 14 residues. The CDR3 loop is CASSLSSRINEQFF. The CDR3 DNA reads TGTGCCAGCAGTTTAAGTTCTAGAATCAATGAGCAGTTCTTC.

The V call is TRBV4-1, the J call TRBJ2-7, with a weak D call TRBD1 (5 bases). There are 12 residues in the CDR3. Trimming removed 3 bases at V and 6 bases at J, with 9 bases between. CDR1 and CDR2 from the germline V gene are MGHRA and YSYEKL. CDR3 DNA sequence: TGCGCCAGCAGCCATCAGGGTAGCGAGCAGTACTTC. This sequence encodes CASSHQGSEQYF.

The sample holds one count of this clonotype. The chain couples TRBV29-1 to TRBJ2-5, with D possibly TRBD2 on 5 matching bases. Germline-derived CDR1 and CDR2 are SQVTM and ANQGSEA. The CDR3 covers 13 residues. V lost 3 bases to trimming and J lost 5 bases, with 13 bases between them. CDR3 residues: CSVDEGQAETQYF. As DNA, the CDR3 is TGCAGCGTTGACGAGGGCCAGGCGGAGACCCAGTACTTC.